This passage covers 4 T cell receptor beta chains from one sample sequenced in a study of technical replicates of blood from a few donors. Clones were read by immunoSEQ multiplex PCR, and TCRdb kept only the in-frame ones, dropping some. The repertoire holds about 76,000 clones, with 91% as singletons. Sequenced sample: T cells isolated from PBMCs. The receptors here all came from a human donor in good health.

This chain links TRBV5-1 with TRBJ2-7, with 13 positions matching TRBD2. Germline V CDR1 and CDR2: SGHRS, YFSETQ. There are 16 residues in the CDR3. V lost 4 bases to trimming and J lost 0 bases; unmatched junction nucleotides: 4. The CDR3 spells CASSHRTSGSSYEQYF. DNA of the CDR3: TGCGCCAGCAGCCATCGGACTAGCGGGAGCTCCTACGAGCAGTACTTC.

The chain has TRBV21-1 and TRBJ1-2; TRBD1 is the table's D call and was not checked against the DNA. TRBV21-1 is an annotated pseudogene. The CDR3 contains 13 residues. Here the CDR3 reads CASSWDRGDGYTF. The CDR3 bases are TGTGCCAGCAGCTGGGACAGGGGGGATGGCTACACCTTC.

CDR3 protein: CASSIGRGSYNEQFF. The CDR3, as DNA: TGTGCCAGTAGTATTGGGCGGGGTTCCTACAATGAGCAGTTCTTC. This chain connects TRBV19 to TRBJ2-1, with D perhaps matching TRBD2 (6 bases). The CDR3 consists of 15 residues. V was pared by 3 bases and J by 1 base, with 10 bases between. Germline CDR1 and CDR2: LNHDA and SQIVND (reference sequence). Full variable domain (remainder filled in from reference TRBV19 and TRBJ2-1): DGGITQSPKYLFRKEGQNVTLSCEQNLNHDAMYWYRQDPGQGLRLIYYSQIVNDFQKGDIAEGYSVSREKKESFPLTVTSAQKNPTAFYLCASSIGRGSYNEQFFGPGTRLTVL.

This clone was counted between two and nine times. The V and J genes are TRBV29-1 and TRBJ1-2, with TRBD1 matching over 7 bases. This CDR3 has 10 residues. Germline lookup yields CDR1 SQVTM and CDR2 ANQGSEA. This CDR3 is CRTGDNGYTF. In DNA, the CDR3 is TGCAGAACAGGGGACAATGGCTACACCTTC.